The T cell receptor beta chain under discussion was sequenced for a study of neurological immune-mediated disorders. This clonotype has a handful of counts. The target antigen is unknown. V shed 0 bases and J shed 4 bases, with 13 bases lying between them. Germline V gives CDR1 MGHRA, CDR2 YSYEKL. The CDR3 loop spans 15 amino acids. TCRdb used MiXCR to reprocess the 5' RACE reads, holding one entry per CDR3 protein. Altogether 64,000 or so distinct CDR3 sequences are present, 9.5% to 13% being singletons, with the ten largest covering approximately 10%. General study findings and limits: Subjects shared no identical expanded-clone CDR3 amino acid sequences, suggesting private TCR-beta repertoires in all groups.

Time point here: longitudinal time-point 1 (baseline). The sample taken for sequencing was PBMCs. This receptor was identified in a man aged 30 to 45 in good health. The rearrangement joins TRBV4-1 to TRBJ2-7; the D gene is possibly TRBD2 (6 bases). The CDR3 nucleotides read TGCGCCAGCAGCCAAGAACTAGCAGCCCCATACGAGCAGTACTTC. The encoded protein is CASSQELAAPYEQYF.